Listed below are T cell receptor beta chains from one sample, sequenced in a study of graft-versus-host responses after intestinal transplantation. These receptors are not linked to any known antigen. TCRdb's table, derived via immunoSEQ multiplex PCR, lists solely in-frame clones and lacks some. This sample carries 80,000 to 100,000 clones, around 90% of them seen once, and the ten largest clones take less than 0.4%. The sample was unstimulated CD4+ T cells sorted from spleen or lymph node cells, taken before intestinal transplant. The origin of the receptors is a human donor who received an intestinal transplant. CDR3s include the opening cysteine and the closing phenylalanine or tryptophan. The D gene is left open where the match is weak. Some rows have no size entry. The others give once, few or many, or a class for an expanded clone.

V gene	CDR3 length	D gene	clone size	J gene	CDR3 protein	CDR3 DNA
TRBV5-4	15	-	-	TRBJ1-1	CASSLLGGRRGEAFF	TGTGCCAGCAGCTTGTTAGGTGGGAGGAGAGGTGAAGCTTTCTTT
TRBV5-1	16	TRBD1	-	TRBJ1-1	CASSLGQGAWNTEAFF	TGCGCCAGCAGCTTGGGGCAGGGGGCATGGAACACTGAAGCTTTCTTT
TRBV28	15	-	-	TRBJ2-3	CASSSNQVVDYTQYF	TGTGCCAGCAGTTCCAACCAGGTGGTGGATTATACGCAGTATTTT
TRBV5-1	17	-	few	TRBJ2-7	CASSLGGDRRFPYEQYF	TGCGCCAGCAGCCTAGGGGGGGACAGGCGATTCCCCTACGAGCAGTACTTC
TRBV29-1	13	-	-	TRBJ1-2	CSVQGESNYGYTF	TGCAGCGTTCAGGGTGAGAGTAACTATGGCTACACCTTC
TRBV7-3	16	TRBD2	-	TRBJ2-2	CASSFVREGYTGELFF	TGTGCCAGCAGCTTCGTTCGGGAGGGCTACACCGGGGAGCTGTTTTTT
TRBV5-1	17	TRBD2	once	TRBJ2-7	CASSFRPSGDYSYEQYF	TGCGCCAGCAGCTTCCGGCCTAGCGGGGACTACTCCTACGAGCAGTACTTC
TRBV28	15	TRBD2	-	TRBJ2-1	CASSPLGGAYNEQFF	TGTGCCAGCAGTCCACTGGGGGGGGCCTACAATGAGCAGTTCTTC
TRBV12-5	17	TRBD2	once	TRBJ2-7	CASGSTSVYEAGNEQYF	TGTGCTAGTGGTTCCACTAGCGTCTACGAGGCCGGGAACGAGCAGTACTTC
TRBV5-1	15	-	once	TRBJ1-6	CASSLEAGLNSPLHF	TGCGCCAGCAGCTTGGAAGCAGGACTTAATTCACCCCTCCACTTT
TRBV19	14	TRBD1	-	TRBJ2-3	CASKGTGYTDTQYF	TGTGCCAGTAAAGGGACAGGCTACACAGATACGCAGTATTTT
TRBV19	15	TRBD1	-	TRBJ1-2	CASSIELRQGNGYTF	TGTGCCAGTAGTATTGAGTTAAGACAGGGGAATGGCTACACCTTC
TRBV6-5	14	-	-	TRBJ2-7	CASSFTGPSYEQYF	TGTGCCAGCAGTTTTACAGGGCCCTCCTACGAGCAGTACTTC
TRBV28	17	-	-	TRBJ2-1	CASSSTPGASSYNEQFF	TGTGCCAGCAGCTCCACCCCTGGGGCGAGCTCCTACAATGAGCAGTTCTTC
TRBV9	18	TRBD2	-	TRBJ2-3	CASSVALFSGASTDTQYF	TGTGCCAGCAGCGTAGCCCTTTTCAGCGGGGCAAGCACAGATACGCAGTATTTT
TRBV5-1	15	TRBD1	-	TRBJ2-3	CASSLQGMVTDTQYF	TGCGCCAGCAGCTTACAGGGGATGGTCACAGATACGCAGTATTTT
TRBV9	16	TRBD2	-	TRBJ2-7	CASSVEVLARSYEQYF	TGTGCCAGCAGCGTAGAGGTACTAGCGAGAAGCTACGAGCAGTACTTC
TRBV9	14	-	-	TRBJ2-7	CASSATGTPGKQYF	TGTGCCAGCAGCGCCACCGGGACTCCTGGGAAGCAGTACTTC
TRBV11-2	16	-	-	TRBJ1-4	CASSPTPGGANEKLFF	TGTGCCAGCAGCCCCACCCCGGGGGGAGCTAATGAAAAACTGTTTTTT
TRBV7-9	15	-	-	TRBJ1-1	CASSTATGMNTEAFF	TGTGCCAGCAGCACTGCGACAGGTATGAACACTGAAGCTTTCTTT
TRBV30	13	TRBD1	-	TRBJ1-2	CAWSDGTDYGYTF	TGTGCCTGGAGCGATGGGACAGACTATGGCTACACCTTC
TRBV10-1	14	-	-	TRBJ2-7	CASSEGASGGEQYF	TGCGCCAGCAGTGAGGGGGCCTCCGGCGGCGAGCAGTACTTC
TRBV28	16	TRBD1	-	TRBJ1-6	CASSSRRTGANSPLHF	TGTGCCAGCAGTTCCCGACGGACAGGGGCTAATTCACCCCTCCACTTT
TRBV9	13	-	once	TRBJ1-1	CASSAAGVGEAFF	TGTGCCAGCAGCGCGGCAGGGGTTGGTGAAGCTTTCTTT
TRBV15	12	-	-	TRBJ2-7	CATSRAGDEQYF	TGTGCCACCAGCAGAGCCGGGGACGAGCAGTACTTC
TRBV28	15	-	-	TRBJ2-1	CASSLATSSYNEQFF	TGTGCCAGCAGTTTAGCCACGAGCTCCTACAATGAGCAGTTCTTC
TRBV27	16	TRBD1	-	TRBJ2-1	CASSPGTGGAYNEQFF	TGTGCCAGCAGTCCGGGGACAGGGGGTGCCTACAATGAGCAGTTCTTC
TRBV6-5	14	TRBD1	-	TRBJ1-1	CASSSGQGNTEAFF	TGTGCCAGCAGTTCAGGACAGGGGAACACTGAAGCTTTCTTT
TRBV7-9	13	-	few	TRBJ2-5	CASSPPTGETQYF	TGTGCCAGCAGCCCCCCCACAGGGGAGACCCAGTACTTC